This TCR beta chain was captured in a study of cytomegalovirus exposure and HLA in healthy donors. Study-wide background: In an earlier analysis, 95 million to 140 million unique TCR beta sequences were found from 150 million to 200 million T cells.

Healthy individuals who donated bone marrow served as the donors. V lost 4 bases and J 5 bases, leaving 14 bases between the germline ends. The CDR3 sequence is 13 residues long. The germline CDR1 and CDR2 sequences are GTSNPN and SVGIG (reference sequence). This PCR relied on a set of 60 Vbeta primers and 13 Jbeta primers. Measured with immunoSEQ multiplex PCR; TCRdb has only the in-frame clones, and not every one. The table lists 100,000 to 150,000 clones, around 85% of them singletons. J is TRBJ2-5 and V is TRBV30, with a possible D match to TRBD2 (6 bases). The receptor comes from a man aged 18 to 35 in good health and CMV-seropositive. The sequencing input was PBMCs. The CDR3 DNA reads as TGTGCCTGGAACGACAACAGCGGGGAGACCCAGTACTTC. This codes for CAWNDNSGETQYF.